A selection of T cell receptor beta chains follows, all from one sample in a study of T cells in Graves' hyperthyroidism and ophthalmopathy. TCRdb reanalysed the multiplex PCR reads using MiXCR and keeps one entry per CDR3 protein. The sample lists approximately 610,000 distinct CDR3 sequences, approximately 15% occurring once. The specimen was blood. These receptors were obtained from a young woman with Graves' hyperthyroidism. Each CDR3 is given with its conserved first and last residue. D genes are given only for firm matches. A row's size may be missing; if present it is once, few, many or a size class.

d_gene | abundance | j_gene | len | v_gene | CDR3aa | CDR3nt
NA | NA | TRBJ2-1 | 17 | TRBV18 | CASSPGGARSSYNEQFF | TGTGCCAGCTCGCCTGGTGGGGCGAGAAGCTCCTACAATGAGCAGTTCTTC
NA | NA | TRBJ1-3 | 16 | TRBV7-2 | CASSLEITGTGNTIYF | TGTGCCAGCAGCTTGGAAATCACAGGGACTGGAAACACCATATATTTT
NA | few | TRBJ1-2 | 14 | TRBV28 | CASSSLSELYGYTF | TGTGCCAGCAGTTCGCTATCAGAGCTCTATGGCTACACCTTC
NA | many | TRBJ1-4 | 17 | TRBV12-5 | CASGPTIEISNNEKLFF | TGTGCTAGTGGTCCTACCATCGAGATTAGCAATAATGAAAAACTGTTTTTT
TRBD1 | few | TRBJ2-7 | 16 | TRBV3-1 | CASSQWGTDGAYEQYF | TGTGCCAGCAGCCAATGGGGGACAGACGGGGCCTACGAGCAGTACTTC
TRBD1 | NA | TRBJ2-5 | 15 | TRBV7-2 | CASSSGQGTQETQYF | TGTGCCAGCAGCTCGGGACAGGGGACTCAAGAGACCCAGTACTTC
TRBD1 | NA | TRBJ1-2 | 14 | TRBV10-3 | CAIGEGAASYGYTF | TGTGCCATCGGTGAGGGGGCAGCCAGCTATGGCTACACCTTC
NA | few | TRBJ2-2 | 15 | TRBV12-3/TRBV12-4 | CASTLGNGNTGELFF | TGTGCCAGCACCTTGGGAAACGGGAACACCGGGGAGCTGTTTTTT
NA | NA | TRBJ2-1 | 19 | TRBV19 | CASSIGLRDPNINYNEQFF | TGTGCCAGTAGTATAGGTTTGCGGGACCCGAATATTAACTACAATGAGCAGTTCTTC
NA | many | TRBJ2-1 | 13 | TRBV11-2 | CASSLVPNNEQFF | TGTGCCAGCAGCTTAGTCCCTAACAATGAGCAGTTCTTC
TRBD2 | many | TRBJ2-2 | 15 | TRBV7-7 | CASSMGLAGPGELFF | TGTGCTAGCAGCATGGGACTAGCGGGGCCCGGGGAGCTGTTTTTT
NA | many | TRBJ2-7 | 14 | TRBV2 | CASRPQNPGLEQYF | TGTGCCAGCAGACCCCAGAACCCAGGGTTAGAGCAGTACTTC
TRBD2 | few | TRBJ2-7 | 16 | TRBV6-8 | CASRLRLAGGPHEQYF | TGTGCCAGCAGGCTGCGACTAGCGGGAGGGCCTCACGAGCAGTACTTC
NA | NA | TRBJ2-5 | 17 | TRBV5-4 | CASSSYQGFETVETQYF | TGTGCCAGCAGCTCCTATCAGGGGTTTGAAACGGTGGAGACCCAGTACTTC
TRBD2 | many | TRBJ2-5 | 17 | TRBV9 | CASSVGGLAAFQETQYF | TGTGCCAGCAGCGTAGGGGGACTAGCGGCTTTCCAAGAGACCCAGTACTTC
NA | NA | TRBJ2-2 | 12 | TRBV20-1 | CSALRTSGELFF | TGCAGTGCTTTGAGAACGTCCGGGGAGCTGTTTTTT
NA | few | TRBJ2-4 | 17 | TRBV20-1 | CSATSYHSRLLGNIQYF | TGCAGTGCTACTAGTTACCATAGCCGCTTATTAGGAAACATTCAGTACTTC
NA | many | TRBJ2-7 | 14 | TRBV6-2/TRBV6-3 | CASSSPMTPFEQYF | TGTGCCAGCAGTTCGCCTATGACCCCGTTCGAGCAGTACTTC
NA | NA | TRBJ1-2 | 13 | TRBV19 | CASRGEWSTGYTF | TGTGCCAGTAGAGGCGAGTGGAGCACGGGCTACACCTTC
NA | many | TRBJ2-1 | 13 | TRBV28 | CAAQGTPYNEQFF | TGTGCCGCCCAGGGTACCCCCTACAATGAGCAGTTCTTC
TRBD1 | NA | TRBJ2-7 | 15 | TRBV11-3 | CASSSIGTVSYERYF | TGTGCCAGCAGCTCGATCGGGACAGTCTCCTACGAGCGGTACTTC
TRBD1 | few | TRBJ1-2 | 17 | TRBV19 | CASSVLLSGTGSYGYTF | TGTGCCAGTAGTGTCCTCCTTTCCGGGACAGGGTCCTATGGCTACACCTTC